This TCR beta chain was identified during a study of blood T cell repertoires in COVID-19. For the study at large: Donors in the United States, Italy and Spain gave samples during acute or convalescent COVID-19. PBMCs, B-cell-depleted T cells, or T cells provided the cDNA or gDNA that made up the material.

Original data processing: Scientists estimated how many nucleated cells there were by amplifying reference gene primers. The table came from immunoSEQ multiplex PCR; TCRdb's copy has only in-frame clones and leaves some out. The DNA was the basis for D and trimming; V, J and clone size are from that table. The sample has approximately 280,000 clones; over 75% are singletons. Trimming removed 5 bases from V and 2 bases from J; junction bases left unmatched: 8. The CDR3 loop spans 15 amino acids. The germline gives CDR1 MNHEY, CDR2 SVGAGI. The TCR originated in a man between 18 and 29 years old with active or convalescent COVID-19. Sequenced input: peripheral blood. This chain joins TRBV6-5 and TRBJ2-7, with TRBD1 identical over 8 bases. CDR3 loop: CASSTQTGATYEQYF. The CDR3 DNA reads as TGTGCCAGCAGTACCCAGACAGGGGCTACCTACGAGCAGTACTTC.